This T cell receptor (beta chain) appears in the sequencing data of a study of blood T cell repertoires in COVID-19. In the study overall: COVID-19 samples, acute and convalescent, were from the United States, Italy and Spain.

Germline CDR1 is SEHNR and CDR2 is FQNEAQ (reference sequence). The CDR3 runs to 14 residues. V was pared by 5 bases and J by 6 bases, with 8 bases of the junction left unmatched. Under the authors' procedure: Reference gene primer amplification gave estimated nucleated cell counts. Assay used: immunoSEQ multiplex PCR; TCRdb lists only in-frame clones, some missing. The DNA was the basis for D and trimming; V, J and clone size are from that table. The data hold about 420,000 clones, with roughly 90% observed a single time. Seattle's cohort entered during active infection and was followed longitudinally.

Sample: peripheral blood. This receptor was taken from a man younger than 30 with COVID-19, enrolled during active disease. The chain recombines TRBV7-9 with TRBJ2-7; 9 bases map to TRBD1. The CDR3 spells CASSGQGHNLEQYF. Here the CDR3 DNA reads TGTGCCAGCAGCGGACAGGGGCATAATCTCGAGCAGTACTTC.